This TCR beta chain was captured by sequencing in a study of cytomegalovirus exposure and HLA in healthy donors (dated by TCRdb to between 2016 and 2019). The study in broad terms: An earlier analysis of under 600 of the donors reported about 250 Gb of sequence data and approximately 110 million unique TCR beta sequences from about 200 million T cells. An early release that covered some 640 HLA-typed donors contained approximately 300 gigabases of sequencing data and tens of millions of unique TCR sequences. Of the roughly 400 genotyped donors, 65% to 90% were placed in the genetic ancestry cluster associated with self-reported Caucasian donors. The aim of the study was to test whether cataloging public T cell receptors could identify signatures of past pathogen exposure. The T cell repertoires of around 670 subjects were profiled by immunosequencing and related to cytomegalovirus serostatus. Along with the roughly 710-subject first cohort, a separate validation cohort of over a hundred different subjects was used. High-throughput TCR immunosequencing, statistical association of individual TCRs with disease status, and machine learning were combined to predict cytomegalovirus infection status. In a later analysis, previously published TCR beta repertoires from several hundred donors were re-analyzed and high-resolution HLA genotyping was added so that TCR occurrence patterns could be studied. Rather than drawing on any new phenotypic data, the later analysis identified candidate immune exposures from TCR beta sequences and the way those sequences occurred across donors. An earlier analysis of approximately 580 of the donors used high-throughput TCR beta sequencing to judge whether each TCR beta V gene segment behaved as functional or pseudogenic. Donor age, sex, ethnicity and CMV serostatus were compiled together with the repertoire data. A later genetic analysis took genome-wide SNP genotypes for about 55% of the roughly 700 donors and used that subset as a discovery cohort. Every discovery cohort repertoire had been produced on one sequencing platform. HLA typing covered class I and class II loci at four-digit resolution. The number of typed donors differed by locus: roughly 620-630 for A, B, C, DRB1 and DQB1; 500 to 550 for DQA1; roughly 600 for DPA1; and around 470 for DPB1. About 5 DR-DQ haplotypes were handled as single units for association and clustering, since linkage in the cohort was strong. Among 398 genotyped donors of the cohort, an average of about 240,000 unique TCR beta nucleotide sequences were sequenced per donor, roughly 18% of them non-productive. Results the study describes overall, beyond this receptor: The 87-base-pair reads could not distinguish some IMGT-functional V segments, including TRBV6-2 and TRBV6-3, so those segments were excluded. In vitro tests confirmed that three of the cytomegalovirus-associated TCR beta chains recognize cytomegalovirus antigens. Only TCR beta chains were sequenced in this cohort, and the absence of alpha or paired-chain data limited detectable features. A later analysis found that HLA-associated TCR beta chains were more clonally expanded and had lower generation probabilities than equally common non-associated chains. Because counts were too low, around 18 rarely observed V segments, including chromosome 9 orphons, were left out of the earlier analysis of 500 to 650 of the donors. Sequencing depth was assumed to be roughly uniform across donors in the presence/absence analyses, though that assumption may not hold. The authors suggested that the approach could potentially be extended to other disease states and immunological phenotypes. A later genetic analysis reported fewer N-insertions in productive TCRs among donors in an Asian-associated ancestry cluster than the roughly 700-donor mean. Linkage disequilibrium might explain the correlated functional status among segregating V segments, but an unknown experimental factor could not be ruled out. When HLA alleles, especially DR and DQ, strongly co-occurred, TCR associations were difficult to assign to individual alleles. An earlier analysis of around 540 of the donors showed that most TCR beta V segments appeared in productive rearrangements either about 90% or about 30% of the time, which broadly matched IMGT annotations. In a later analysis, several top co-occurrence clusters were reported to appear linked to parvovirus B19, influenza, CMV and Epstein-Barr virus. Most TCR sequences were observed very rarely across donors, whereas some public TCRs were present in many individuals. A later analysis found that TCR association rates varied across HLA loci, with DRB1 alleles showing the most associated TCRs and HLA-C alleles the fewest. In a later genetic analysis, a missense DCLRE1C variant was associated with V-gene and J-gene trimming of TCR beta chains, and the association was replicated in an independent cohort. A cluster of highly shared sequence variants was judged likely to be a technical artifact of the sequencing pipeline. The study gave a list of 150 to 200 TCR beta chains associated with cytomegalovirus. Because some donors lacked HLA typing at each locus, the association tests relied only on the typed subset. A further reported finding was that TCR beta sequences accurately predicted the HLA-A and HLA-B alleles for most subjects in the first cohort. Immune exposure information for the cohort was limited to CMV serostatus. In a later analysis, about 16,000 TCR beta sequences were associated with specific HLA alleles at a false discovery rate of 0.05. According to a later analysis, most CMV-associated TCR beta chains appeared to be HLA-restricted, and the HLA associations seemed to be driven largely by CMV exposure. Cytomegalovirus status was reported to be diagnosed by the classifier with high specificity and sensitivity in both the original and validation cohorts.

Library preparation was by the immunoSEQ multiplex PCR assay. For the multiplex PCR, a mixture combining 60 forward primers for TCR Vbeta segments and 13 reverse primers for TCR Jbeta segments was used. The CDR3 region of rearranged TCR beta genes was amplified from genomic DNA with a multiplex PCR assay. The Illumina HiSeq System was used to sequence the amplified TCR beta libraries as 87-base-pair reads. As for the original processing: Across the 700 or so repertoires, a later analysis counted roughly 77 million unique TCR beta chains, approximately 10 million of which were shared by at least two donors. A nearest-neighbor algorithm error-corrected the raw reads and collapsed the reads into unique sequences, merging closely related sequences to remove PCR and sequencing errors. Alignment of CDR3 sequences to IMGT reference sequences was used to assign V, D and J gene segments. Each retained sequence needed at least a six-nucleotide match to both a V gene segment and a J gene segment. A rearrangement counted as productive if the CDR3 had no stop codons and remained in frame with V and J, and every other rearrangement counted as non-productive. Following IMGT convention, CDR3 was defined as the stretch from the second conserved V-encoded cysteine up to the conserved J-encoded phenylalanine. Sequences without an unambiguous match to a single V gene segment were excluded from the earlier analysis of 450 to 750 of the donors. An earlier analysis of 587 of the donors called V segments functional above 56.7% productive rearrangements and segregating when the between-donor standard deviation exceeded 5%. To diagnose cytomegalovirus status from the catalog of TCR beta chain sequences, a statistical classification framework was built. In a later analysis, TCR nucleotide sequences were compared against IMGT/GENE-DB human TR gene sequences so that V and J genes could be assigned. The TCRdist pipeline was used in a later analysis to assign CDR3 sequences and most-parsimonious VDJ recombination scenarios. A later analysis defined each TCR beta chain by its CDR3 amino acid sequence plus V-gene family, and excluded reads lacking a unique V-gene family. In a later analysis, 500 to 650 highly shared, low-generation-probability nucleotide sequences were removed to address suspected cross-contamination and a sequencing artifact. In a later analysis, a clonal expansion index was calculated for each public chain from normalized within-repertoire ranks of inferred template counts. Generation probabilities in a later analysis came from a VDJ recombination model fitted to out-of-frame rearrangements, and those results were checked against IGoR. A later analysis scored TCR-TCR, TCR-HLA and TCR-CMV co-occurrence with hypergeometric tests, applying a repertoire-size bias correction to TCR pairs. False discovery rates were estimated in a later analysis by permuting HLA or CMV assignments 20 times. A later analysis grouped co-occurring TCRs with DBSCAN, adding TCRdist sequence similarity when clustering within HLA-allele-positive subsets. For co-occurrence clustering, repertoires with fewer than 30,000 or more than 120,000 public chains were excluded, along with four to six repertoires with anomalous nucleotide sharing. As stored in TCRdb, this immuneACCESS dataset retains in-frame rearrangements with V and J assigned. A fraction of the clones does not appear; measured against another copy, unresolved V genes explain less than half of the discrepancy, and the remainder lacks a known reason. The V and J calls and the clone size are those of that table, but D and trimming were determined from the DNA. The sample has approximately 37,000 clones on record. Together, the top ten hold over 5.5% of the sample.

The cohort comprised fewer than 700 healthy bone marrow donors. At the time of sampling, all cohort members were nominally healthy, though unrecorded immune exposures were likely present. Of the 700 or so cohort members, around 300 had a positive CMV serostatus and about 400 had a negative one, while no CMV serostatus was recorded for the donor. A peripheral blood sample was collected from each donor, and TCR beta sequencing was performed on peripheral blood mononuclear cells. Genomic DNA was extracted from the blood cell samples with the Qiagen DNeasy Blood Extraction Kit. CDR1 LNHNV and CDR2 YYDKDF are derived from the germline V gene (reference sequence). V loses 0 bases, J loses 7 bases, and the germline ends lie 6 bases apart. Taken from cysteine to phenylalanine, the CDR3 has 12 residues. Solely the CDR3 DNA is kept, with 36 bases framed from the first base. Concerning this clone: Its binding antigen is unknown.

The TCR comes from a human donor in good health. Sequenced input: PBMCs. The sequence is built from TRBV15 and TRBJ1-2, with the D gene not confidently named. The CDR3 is CATSREGGGYTF. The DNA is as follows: TGTGCCACCAGCAGAGAAGGAGGTGGCTACACCTTC.